The T cell receptor (beta chain) under discussion was sequenced for a study of blood T cell repertoires in COVID-19. Whole-study context: Sample material is recorded as cDNA or gDNA derived from T cells, B-cell-depleted T cells, or PBMCs.

This clone was observed a few times. Profiled with immunoSEQ multiplex PCR; TCRdb holds only in-frame clones, not every one. Of about 130,000 clones in the sample, roughly 80% were seen once. The germline V gene has CDR1 MNHEY and CDR2 SVGEGT. This CDR3 is 19 amino acids long. V shed 2 bases and J 5 bases; nucleotides not matched to a gene: 17. This clonotype was obtained from a woman in her seventies with COVID-19, enrolled during active disease. The sample consisted of peripheral blood. The V and J genes are TRBV6-2 or TRBV6-3 and TRBJ2-7; TRBD2 agrees at 11 bases. The CDR3 protein is CASSYHRGISGGALDEQYF. CDR3 sequence (DNA): TGTGCCAGCAGTTACCACCGTGGAATTAGCGGGGGGGCGTTGGACGAGCAGTACTTC.